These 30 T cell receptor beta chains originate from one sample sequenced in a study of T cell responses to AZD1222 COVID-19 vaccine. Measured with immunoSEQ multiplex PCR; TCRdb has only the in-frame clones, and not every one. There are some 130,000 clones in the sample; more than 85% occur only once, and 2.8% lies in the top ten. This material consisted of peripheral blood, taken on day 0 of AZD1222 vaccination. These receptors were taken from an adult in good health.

This chain's CDR3 is CASSPVPGYEQYF. CDR3 DNA sequence: TGTGCCAGCAGCCCGGTCCCGGGCTACGAGCAGTACTTC. The chain couples TRBV11-2 to TRBJ2-7, with D hard to call. Germline CDR1 SGHAT, CDR2 FQNNGV. The V end lost 5 bases, the J end lost 3 bases, and 11 bases lay between the germline ends. The CDR3 contains 13 residues.

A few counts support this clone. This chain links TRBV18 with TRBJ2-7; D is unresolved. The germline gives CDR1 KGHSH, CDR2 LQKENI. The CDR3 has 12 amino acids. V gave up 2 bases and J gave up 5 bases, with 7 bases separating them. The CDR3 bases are TGTGCCAGCTCACCAGGGGTCGACGAGCAGTACTTC. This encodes CASSPGVDEQYF.

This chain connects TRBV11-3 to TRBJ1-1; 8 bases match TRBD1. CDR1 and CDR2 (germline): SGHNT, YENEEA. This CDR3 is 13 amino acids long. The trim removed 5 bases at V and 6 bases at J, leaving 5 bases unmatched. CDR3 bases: TGTGCCAGCAGCAGGGGACAGGAGGCTGAAGCTTTCTTT. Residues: CASSRGQEAEAFF. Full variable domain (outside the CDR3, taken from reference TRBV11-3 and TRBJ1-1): EAGVVQSPRYKIIEKKQPVAFWCNPISGHNTLYWYLQNLGQGPELLIRYENEEAVDDSQLPKDRFSAERLKGVDSTLKIQPAELGDSAVYLCASSRGQEAEAFFGQGTRLTVV.

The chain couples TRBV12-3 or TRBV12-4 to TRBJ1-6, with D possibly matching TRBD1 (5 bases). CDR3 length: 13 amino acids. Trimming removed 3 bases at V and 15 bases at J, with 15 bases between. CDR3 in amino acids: CASSFGRQSVLHF. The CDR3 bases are TGTGCCAGCAGTTTCGGTCGACAGTCGGTCCTCCACTTT.

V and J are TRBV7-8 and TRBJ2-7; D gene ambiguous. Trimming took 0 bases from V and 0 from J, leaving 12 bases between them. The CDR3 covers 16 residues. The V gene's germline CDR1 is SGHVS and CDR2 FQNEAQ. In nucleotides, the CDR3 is TGTGCCAGCAGCTTAGCGCCAGTTCGGAGCTCCTACGAGCAGTACTTC. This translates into CASSLAPVRSSYEQYF. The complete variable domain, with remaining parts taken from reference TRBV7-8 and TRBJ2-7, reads GAGVSQSPRYKVAKRGQDVALRCDPISGHVSLFWYQQALGQGPEFLTYFQNEAQLDKSGLPSDRFFAERPEGSVSTLKIQRTQQEDSAVYLCASSLAPVRSSYEQYFGPGTRLTVT.

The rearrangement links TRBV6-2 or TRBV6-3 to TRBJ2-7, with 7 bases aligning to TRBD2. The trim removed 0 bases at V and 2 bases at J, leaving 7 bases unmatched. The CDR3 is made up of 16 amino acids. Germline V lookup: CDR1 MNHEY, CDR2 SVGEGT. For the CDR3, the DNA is TGTGCCAGCAGTTACTCCGCGGGGGACCCAACCTACGAGCAGTACTTC. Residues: CASSYSAGDPTYEQYF.

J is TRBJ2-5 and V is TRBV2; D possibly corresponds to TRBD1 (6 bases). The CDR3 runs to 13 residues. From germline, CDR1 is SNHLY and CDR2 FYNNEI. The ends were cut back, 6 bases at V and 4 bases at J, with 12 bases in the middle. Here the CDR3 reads CASRVDRLETQYF. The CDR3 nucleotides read TGTGCCAGCAGAGTCGACAGGTTAGAGACCCAGTACTTC.

CDR3 sequence: CASRYREGEDSPLHF. CDR3 bases: TGCGCCAGCAGGTACAGGGAAGGGGAGGATTCACCCCTCCACTTT. This chain uses TRBV5-1 with TRBJ1-6; D is perhaps TRBD1 (6 bases). Germline V gene data show CDR1 as SGHRS and CDR2 as YFSETQ. The V end lost 5 bases, the J end lost 8 bases, and 17 bases lay between the germline ends. CDR3 length equals 15 residues. The entire variable domain, with the rest obtained from reference TRBV5-1 and TRBJ1-6, is as follows: KAGVTQTPRYLIKTRGQQVTLSCSPISGHRSVSWYQQTPGQGLQFLFEYFSETQRNKGNFPGRFSGRQFSNSRSEMNVSTLELGDSALYLCASRYREGEDSPLHFGNGTRLTVT.

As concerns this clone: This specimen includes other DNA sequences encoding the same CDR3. Here the CDR3 DNA reads TGTGCCAGCAGCTTAGGGCTAGCGGGAGATACGCAGTATTTT. Protein sequence: CASSLGLAGDTQYF. This chain uses TRBV7-2 with TRBJ2-3, with 8 nucleotides matching TRBD2. CDR3 length equals 14 residues. CDR1 SGHTA and CDR2 FQGNSA come from the germline V gene. V was pared by 1 base and J by 5 bases, with 2 bases of the junction left unmatched.

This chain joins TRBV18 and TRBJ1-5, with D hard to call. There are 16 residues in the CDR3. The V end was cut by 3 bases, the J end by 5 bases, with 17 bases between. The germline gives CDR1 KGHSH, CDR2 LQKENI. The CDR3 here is CASSPTGPPGDQPQHF. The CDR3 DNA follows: TGTGCCAGCTCACCCACGGGCCCTCCGGGCGATCAGCCCCAGCATTTT.

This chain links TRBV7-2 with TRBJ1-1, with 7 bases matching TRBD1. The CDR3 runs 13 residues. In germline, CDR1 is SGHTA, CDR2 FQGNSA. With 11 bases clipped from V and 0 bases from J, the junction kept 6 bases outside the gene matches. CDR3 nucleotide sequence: TGTGCCGGGATGGGACAGATGAACACTGAAGCTTTCTTT. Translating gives CAGMGQMNTEAFF.

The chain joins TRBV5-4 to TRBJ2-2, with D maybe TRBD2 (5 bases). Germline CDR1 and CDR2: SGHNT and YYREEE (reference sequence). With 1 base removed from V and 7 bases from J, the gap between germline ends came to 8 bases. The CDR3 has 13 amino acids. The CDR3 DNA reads TGTGCCAGCAGCTTGTCCAGCGGCGGGGAGCTGTTTTTT. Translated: CASSLSSGGELFF.

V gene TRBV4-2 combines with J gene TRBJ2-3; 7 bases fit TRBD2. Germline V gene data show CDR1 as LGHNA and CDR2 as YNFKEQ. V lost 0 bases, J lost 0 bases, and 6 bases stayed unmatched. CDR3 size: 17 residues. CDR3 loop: CASSQDGSGASTDTQYF. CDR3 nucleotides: TGTGCCAGCAGCCAAGACGGAAGCGGGGCTAGCACAGATACGCAGTATTTT.

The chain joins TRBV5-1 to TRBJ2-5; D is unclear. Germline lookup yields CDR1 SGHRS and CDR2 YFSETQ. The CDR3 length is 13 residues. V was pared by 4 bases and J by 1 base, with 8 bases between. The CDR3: CASSNTPQETQYF. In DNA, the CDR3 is TGCGCCAGCAGCAACACGCCCCAAGAGACCCAGTACTTC. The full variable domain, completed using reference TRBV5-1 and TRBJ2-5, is KAGVTQTPRYLIKTRGQQVTLSCSPISGHRSVSWYQQTPGQGLQFLFEYFSETQRNKGNFPGRFSGRQFSNSRSEMNVSTLELGDSALYLCASSNTPQETQYFGPGTRLLVL.

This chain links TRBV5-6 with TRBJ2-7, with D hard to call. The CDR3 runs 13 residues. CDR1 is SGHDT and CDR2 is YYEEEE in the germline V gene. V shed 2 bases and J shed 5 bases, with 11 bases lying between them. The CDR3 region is CASSFWGVDEQYF. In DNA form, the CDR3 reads TGTGCCAGCAGCTTTTGGGGTGTCGACGAGCAGTACTTC.

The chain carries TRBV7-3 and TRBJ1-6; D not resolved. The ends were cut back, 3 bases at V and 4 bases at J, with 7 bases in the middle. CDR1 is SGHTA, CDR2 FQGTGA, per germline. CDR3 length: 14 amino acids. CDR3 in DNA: TGTGCCAGCAGCTTGGACCTATATAATTCACCCCTCCACTTT. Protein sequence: CASSLDLYNSPLHF.

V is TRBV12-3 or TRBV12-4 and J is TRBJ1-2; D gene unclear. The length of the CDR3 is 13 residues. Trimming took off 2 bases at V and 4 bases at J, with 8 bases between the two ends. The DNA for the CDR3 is TGTGCCAGCAGTTTAATCGCAAGCTATGGCTACACCTTC. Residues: CASSLIASYGYTF.

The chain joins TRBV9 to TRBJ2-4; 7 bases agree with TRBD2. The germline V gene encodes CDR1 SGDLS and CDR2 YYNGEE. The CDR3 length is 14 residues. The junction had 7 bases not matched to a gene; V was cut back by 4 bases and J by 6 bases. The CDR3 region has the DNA TGTGCCAGCAGCTCCCCGGGCGGGGGAAACATTCAGTACTTC. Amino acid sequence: CASSSPGGGNIQYF.

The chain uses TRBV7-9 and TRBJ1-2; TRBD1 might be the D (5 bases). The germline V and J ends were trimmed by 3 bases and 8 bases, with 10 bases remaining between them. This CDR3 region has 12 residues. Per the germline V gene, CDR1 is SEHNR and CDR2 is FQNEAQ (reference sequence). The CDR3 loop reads CASSFGGVGYTF. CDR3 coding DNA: TGTGCCAGCAGCTTCGGAGGGGTCGGCTACACCTTC.

As DNA, the CDR3 is TGTGCCAGCACCCCCGGGACAACCATTTACCTAGCCAAAAACATTCAGTACTTC. Encoded protein: CASTPGTTIYLAKNIQYF. This sequence joins TRBV11-2 and TRBJ2-4; TRBD1 is a possible D gene (6 bases). Germline CDR1 and CDR2: SGHAT and FQNNGV. Trimming took off 7 bases at V and 0 bases at J, with 22 bases between the two ends. This CDR3 is 18 amino acids long.

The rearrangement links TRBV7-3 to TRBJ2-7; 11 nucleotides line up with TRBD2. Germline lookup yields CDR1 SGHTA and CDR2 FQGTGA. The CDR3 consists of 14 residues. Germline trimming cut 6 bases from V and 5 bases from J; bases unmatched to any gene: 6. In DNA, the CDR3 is TGTGCCAGCAGACCTACTAGCGGGAGCCACGAGCAGTACTTC. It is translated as CASRPTSGSHEQYF.

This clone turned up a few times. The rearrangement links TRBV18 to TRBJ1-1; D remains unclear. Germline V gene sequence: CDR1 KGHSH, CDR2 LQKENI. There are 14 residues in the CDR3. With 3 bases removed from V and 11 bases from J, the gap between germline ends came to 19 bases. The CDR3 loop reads CASSPPLNGPMAFF. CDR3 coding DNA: TGTGCCAGCTCACCCCCACTAAACGGGCCAATGGCTTTCTTT.

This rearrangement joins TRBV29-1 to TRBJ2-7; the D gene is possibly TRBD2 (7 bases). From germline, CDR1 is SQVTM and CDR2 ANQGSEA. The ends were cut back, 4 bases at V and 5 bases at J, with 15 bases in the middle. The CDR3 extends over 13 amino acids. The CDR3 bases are TGCAGCGTTGTGGGGCAGGGGAGGGACGAGCAGTACTTC. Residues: CSVVGQGRDEQYF.

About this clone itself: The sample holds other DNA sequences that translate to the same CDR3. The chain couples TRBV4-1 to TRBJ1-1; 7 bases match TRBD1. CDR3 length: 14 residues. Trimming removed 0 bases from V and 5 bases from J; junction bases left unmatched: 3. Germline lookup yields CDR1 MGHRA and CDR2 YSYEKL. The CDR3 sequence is CASSQDSGGTEAFF. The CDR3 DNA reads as TGCGCCAGCAGCCAAGATTCAGGGGGGACTGAAGCTTTCTTT.

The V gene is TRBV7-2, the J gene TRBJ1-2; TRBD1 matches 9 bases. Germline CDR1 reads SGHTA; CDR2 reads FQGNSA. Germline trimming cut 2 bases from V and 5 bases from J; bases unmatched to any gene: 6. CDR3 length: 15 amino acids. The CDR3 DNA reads TGTGCCAGCAGCTTAACAGGGGGCTTGGGGTATGGCTACACCTTC. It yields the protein CASSLTGGLGYGYTF.

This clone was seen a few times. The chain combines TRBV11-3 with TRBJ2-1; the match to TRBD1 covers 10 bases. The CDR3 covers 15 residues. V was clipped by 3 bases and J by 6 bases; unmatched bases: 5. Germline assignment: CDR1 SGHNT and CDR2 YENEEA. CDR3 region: CASSFWTGGANEQFF. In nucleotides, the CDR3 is TGTGCCAGCAGCTTTTGGACAGGGGGTGCCAATGAGCAGTTCTTC. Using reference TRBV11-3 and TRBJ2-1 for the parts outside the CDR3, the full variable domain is EAGVVQSPRYKIIEKKQPVAFWCNPISGHNTLYWYLQNLGQGPELLIRYENEEAVDDSQLPKDRFSAERLKGVDSTLKIQPAELGDSAVYLCASSFWTGGANEQFFGPGTRLTVL.

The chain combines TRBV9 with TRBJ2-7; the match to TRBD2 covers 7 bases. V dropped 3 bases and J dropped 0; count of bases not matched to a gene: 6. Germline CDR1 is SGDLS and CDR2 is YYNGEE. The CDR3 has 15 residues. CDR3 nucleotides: TGTGCCAGCAGCGAGGTAGCGGGCTTCTCCTACGAGCAGTACTTC. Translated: CASSEVAGFSYEQYF.

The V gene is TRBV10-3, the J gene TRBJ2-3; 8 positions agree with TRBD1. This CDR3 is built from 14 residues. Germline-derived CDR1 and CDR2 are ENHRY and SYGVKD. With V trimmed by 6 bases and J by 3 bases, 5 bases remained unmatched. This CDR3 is CAIRQGGPTDTQYF. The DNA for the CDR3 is TGTGCCATCAGACAGGGGGGCCCGACAGATACGCAGTATTTT.

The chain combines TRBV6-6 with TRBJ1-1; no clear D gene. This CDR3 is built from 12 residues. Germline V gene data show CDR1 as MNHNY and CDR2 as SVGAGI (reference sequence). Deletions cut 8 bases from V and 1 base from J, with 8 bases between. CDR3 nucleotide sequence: TGTGCCAGCGGCCACAGGAACACTGAAGCTTTCTTT. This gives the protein CASGHRNTEAFF.

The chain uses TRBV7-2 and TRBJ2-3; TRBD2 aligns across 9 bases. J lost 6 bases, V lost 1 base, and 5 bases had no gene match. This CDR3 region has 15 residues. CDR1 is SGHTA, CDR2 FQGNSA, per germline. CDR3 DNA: TGTGCCAGCAGCTTAGGAGCGGGGGGCCTGGATACGCAGTATTTT. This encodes CASSLGAGGLDTQYF.